A selection of T cell receptor beta chains follows, all from one sample in a study of cytomegalovirus exposure and HLA in healthy donors. Using immunoSEQ multiplex PCR, the repertoire was profiled, and TCRdb retains in-frame clones only, with some absent. The sample lists under 120,000 clones; approximately 70% were seen once. The sample consisted of PBMCs. These TCRs come from a man in his forties in good health and CMV-seropositive. CDR3s include the opening cysteine and the closing phenylalanine or tryptophan. Each record gives: clone size, V gene, D gene, J gene, CDR3 protein, CDR3 DNA. The D gene is left open where the match is weak. Some rows mark clone size as missing; the rest say once, few, many or name a class of expanded clone.

NA	TRBV18	TRBD2	TRBJ2-7	CASSLGGGATSGASYEQYF	TGTGCCAGCTCACTGGGAGGGGGCGCAACTAGCGGGGCCTCCTACGAGCAGTACTTC
NA	TRBV9	TRBD1	TRBJ2-2	CASSVGGTGVWTGELFF	TGTGCCAGCAGCGTAGGCGGGACAGGGGTATGGACCGGGGAGCTGTTTTTT
once	TRBV7-2	NA	TRBJ2-7	CASSPPIAISYEQYF	TGTGCCAGCAGCCCACCCATAGCCATCTCCTACGAGCAGTACTTC
NA	TRBV6-1	NA	TRBJ1-2	CASSEGRPSYGYTF	TGTGCCAGCAGTGAGGGGCGACCTTCCTATGGCTACACCTTC
NA	TRBV5-1	TRBD1	TRBJ1-4	CASSLAGTGDTEKLFF	TGCGCCAGCAGCTTGGCCGGGACAGGGGATACCGAAAAACTGTTTTTT
NA	TRBV6-5	NA	TRBJ1-1	CASSPELNTEAFF	TGTGCCAGCAGTCCAGAATTGAACACTGAAGCTTTCTTT
NA	TRBV7-9	TRBD1	TRBJ1-2	CASSFGTGEPYGYTF	TGTGCCAGCAGCTTTGGGACAGGGGAGCCCTATGGCTACACCTTC
NA	TRBV29-1	TRBD2	TRBJ2-2	CSVAHGGLAGLNTGELFF	TGCAGCGTTGCACATGGTGGTCTAGCGGGGCTGAACACCGGGGAGCTGTTTTTT
NA	TRBV19	TRBD2	TRBJ2-2	CASSPPWGHHQREVGELFF	TGTGCCAGTAGTCCTCCTTGGGGCCATCACCAGCGGGAGGTCGGGGAGCTGTTTTTT
NA	TRBV2	NA	TRBJ2-1	CASSVPLGSPRASYNEQFF	TGTGCCAGCAGTGTGCCCCTCGGTAGCCCCAGGGCGTCCTACAATGAGCAGTTCTTC
NA	TRBV19	NA	TRBJ1-1	CASSMGRGTLTLNTEAFF	TGTGCCAGTAGTATGGGGCGAGGCACCTTAACCTTGAACACTGAAGCTTTCTTT
NA	TRBV7-3	TRBD1	TRBJ1-1	CASSLGTGGATNTEAFF	TGTGCCAGCAGCTTAGGGACAGGGGGCGCGACGAACACTGAAGCTTTCTTT
NA	TRBV9	TRBD2	TRBJ2-3	CASSSLAGGPIDTQYF	TGTGCCAGCAGTTCCCTAGCGGGAGGGCCGATAGATACGCAGTATTTT
NA	TRBV9	TRBD2	TRBJ2-5	CASSAETSPQETQYF	TGTGCCAGCAGCGCCGAGACTAGCCCCCAGGAGACCCAGTACTTC